Here is one T cell receptor (beta chain) with its context. Its antigen is as yet unknown. Vbeta (60) and Jbeta (13) primers were used in the PCR. TCRdb's table, derived via immunoSEQ multiplex PCR, lists solely in-frame clones and lacks some. Among 50,000 to 70,000 clones, around 80% were seen once, and the ten largest hold around 2.9%. At collection, donors were nominally healthy, but unrecorded immune exposures were probable. These data belong to a study of cytomegalovirus exposure and HLA in healthy donors. Background on the study: Early release data held around 80 million unique TCRs from HLA-typed donors.

Study results and caveats: Reportedly, cytomegalovirus status was diagnosed with high sensitivity and specificity.

Material for sequencing was PBMCs. The receptor's source is a girl aged 10-17 years in good health and CMV-seropositive.

Here the CDR3 reads CASSLQSQETQYF. Here the CDR3 DNA reads TGTGCCAGCAGTTTACAGAGTCAAGAGACCCAGTACTTC. V gene TRBV5-4 combines with J gene TRBJ2-5; D is ambiguous. Germline V lookup: CDR1 SGHNT, CDR2 YYREEE (reference sequence). The length of the CDR3 is 13 residues. V was clipped by 5 bases and J by 2 bases, with 10 bases between them.